This TCR beta chain was recovered during a study of STAT3 mutations in large granular lymphocyte leukemia. Study-level points and caveats: Clonal expansion was inferred from samples taken at other timepoints. Every T-LGLL patient had at least one immunodominant TCRbeta clonotype.

Sequencing used immunoSEQ multiplex PCR; TCRdb keeps in-frame clones, though not all of them. The data contain about 3,200 clones, 88% of them singletons. This clone was seen only once. As yet, its antigen is unknown. Specimen: peripheral blood mononuclear cells. The receptor was isolated from a man between 35 and 55 years old with T-cell large granular lymphocyte leukemia. Some clones in this sample may be carry-over from other donors' samples.

The CDR3 spells CASSPGANTEAFF. CDR3 nucleotide sequence: TGTGCCAGCTCCCCAGGGGCGAACACTGAAGCTTTCTTT. The chain employs TRBV18 and TRBJ1-1; TRBD1 might be the D (6 bases). The CDR3 is 13 amino acids. V dropped 6 bases and J dropped 1 base, with 9 bases sitting between them. Germline values: CDR1 KGHSH, CDR2 LQKENI.